This T cell receptor beta chain was captured in a study of vaccination and CD4 T cells after COVID-19. Study as a whole: Nasal swab PCR identified SARS-CoV-2 in the convalescent patients, of whom several were mild and one severe.

Concerning this clonotype: The antigen remains undetermined.

The treatment denotes: roughly 11-day PBMC culture with coronavirus spike peptide pools or control peptides (ViraFEST assay). The CDR3 loop spans 15 amino acids. Germline CDR1 MNHEY, CDR2 SVGEGT. Trimming removed 6 bases from V and 2 bases from J; junction bases left unmatched: 5. Cultured CD4+ T cell DNA underwent sequencing with the Oncomine TCR Beta short-read assay. MiXCR, applied by TCRdb to the PCR reads, yields one record per CDR3 protein. The table includes just over 15,000 distinct CDR3 sequences, around 40% detected once. Sequencing used cultured CD4+ T cells from blood. This rearrangement joins TRBV6-2 or TRBV6-3 to TRBJ2-1, with TRBD1 identical over 9 bases. This clonotype was sampled from a human donor with COVID-19. CDR3 nucleotides: TGTGCCAGCAGGGTGACAGGGGGAACCTACAATGAGCAGTTCTTC. This translates into CASRVTGGTYNEQFF.